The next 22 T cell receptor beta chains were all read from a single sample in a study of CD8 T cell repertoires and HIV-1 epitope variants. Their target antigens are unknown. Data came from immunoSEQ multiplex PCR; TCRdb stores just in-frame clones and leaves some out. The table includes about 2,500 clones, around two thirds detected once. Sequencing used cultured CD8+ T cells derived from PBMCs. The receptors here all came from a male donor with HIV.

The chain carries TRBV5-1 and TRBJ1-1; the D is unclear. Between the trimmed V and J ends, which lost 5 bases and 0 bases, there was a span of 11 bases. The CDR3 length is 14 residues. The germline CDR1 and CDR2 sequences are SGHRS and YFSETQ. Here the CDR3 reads CASRSDGMNTEAFF. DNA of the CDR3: TGCGCCAGCAGGTCGGACGGGATGAACACTGAAGCTTTCTTT.

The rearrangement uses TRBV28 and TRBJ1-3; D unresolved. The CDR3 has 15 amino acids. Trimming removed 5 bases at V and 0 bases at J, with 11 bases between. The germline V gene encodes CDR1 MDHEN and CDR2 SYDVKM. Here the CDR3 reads CASSAPRGSGNTIYF. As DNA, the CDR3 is TGTGCCAGCAGTGCACCACGGGGCTCTGGAAACACCATATATTTT.

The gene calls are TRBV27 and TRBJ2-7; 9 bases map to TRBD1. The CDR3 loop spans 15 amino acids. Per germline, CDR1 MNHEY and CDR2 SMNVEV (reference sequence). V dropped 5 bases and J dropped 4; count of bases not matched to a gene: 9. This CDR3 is CASSPGTGLGYEQYF. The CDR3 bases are TGTGCCAGCAGTCCCGGGACAGGGTTAGGGTACGAGCAGTACTTC.

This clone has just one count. CDR3 region: CASSHRTGANTEAFF. Written as DNA, the CDR3 is TGTGCCAGCAGCCACCGGACAGGGGCGAACACTGAAGCTTTCTTT. This chain joins TRBV25-1 and TRBJ1-1; 9 nucleotides align to TRBD1. The CDR3 length is 15 residues. Germline loops: CDR1 MGHDK, CDR2 SYGVNS. Germline trimming cut 6 bases from V and 1 base from J; bases unmatched to any gene: 6.

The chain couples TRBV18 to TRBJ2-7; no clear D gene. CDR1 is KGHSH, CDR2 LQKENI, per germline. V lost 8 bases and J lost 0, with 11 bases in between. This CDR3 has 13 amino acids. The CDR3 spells CASRADSSYEQYF. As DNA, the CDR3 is TGTGCCAGCCGCGCCGATAGCTCCTACGAGCAGTACTTC.

The CDR3 protein is CASSWGGSYEQYF. CDR3 DNA: TGTGCCAGTAGTTGGGGCGGGAGCTACGAGCAGTACTTC. The chain recombines TRBV19 with TRBJ2-7; 7 bases are a match to TRBD2. This CDR3 contains 13 residues. Germline V lookup: CDR1 LNHDA, CDR2 SQIVND (reference sequence). Trimming removed 5 bases from V and 3 bases from J; junction bases left unmatched: 4.

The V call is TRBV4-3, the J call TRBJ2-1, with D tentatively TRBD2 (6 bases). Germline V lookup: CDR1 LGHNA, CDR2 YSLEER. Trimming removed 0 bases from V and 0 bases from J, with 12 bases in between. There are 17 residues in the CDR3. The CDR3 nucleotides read TGCGCCAGCAGCCAAGATGGAGGGCGGGGCTCCTACAATGAGCAGTTCTTC. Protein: CASSQDGGRGSYNEQFF.

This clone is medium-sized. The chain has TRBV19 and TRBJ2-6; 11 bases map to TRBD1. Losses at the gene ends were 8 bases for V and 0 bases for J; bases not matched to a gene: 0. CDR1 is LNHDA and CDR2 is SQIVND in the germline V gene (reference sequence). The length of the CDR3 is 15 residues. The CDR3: CASGTGGSGANVLTF. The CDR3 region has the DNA TGTGCCAGTGGGACAGGGGGCTCTGGGGCCAACGTCCTGACTTTC.

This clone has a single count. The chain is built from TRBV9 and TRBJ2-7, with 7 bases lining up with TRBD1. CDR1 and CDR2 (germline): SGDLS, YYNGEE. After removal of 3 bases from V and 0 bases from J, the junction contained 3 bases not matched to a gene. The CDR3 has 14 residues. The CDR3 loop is CASSARDSSYEQYF. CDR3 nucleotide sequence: TGTGCCAGCAGCGCAAGGGACAGCTCCTACGAGCAGTACTTC. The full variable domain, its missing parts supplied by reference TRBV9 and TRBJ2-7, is DSGVTQTPKHLITATGQRVTLRCSPRSGDLSVYWYQQSLDQGLQFLIQYYNGEERAKGNILERFSAQQFPDLHSELNLSSLELGDSALYFCASSARDSSYEQYFGPGTRLTVT.

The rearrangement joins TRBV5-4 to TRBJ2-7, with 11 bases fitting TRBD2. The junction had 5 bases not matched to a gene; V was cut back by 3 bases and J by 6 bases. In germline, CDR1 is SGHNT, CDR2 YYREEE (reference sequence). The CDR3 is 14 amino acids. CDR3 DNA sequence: TGTGCCAGCAGCTCGCTAGCGGGGGGAAGCGAGCAGTACTTC. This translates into CASSSLAGGSEQYF.

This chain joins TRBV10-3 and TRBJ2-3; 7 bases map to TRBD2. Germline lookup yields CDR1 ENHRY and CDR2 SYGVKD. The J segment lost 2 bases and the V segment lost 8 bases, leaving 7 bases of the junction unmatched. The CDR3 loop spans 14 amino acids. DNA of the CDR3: TGTGCCATCCGGAGCGGGGACCACACAGATACGCAGTATTTT. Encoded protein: CAIRSGDHTDTQYF.

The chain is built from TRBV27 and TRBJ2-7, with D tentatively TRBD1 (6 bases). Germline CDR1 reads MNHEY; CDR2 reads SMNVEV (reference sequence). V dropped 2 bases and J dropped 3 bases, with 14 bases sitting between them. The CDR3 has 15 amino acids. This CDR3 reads CASSLKQGGYYEQYF. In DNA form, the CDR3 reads TGTGCCAGCAGTTTAAAACAGGGTGGGTACTACGAGCAGTACTTC.

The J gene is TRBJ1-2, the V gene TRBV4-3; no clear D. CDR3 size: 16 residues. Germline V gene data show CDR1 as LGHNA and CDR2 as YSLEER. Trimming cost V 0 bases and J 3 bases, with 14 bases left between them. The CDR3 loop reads CASSQDPPDLDYGYTF. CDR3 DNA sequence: TGCGCCAGCAGCCAAGATCCCCCAGACTTGGACTATGGCTACACCTTC.

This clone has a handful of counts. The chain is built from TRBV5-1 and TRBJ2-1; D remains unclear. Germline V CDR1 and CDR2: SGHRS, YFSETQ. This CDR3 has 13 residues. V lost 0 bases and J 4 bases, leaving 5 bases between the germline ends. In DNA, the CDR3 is TGCGCCAGCAGCTTGGACAGTTACAATGAGCAGTTCTTC. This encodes CASSLDSYNEQFF. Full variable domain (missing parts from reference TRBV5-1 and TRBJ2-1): KAGVTQTPRYLIKTRGQQVTLSCSPISGHRSVSWYQQTPGQGLQFLFEYFSETQRNKGNFPGRFSGRQFSNSRSEMNVSTLELGDSALYLCASSLDSYNEQFFGPGTRLTVL.

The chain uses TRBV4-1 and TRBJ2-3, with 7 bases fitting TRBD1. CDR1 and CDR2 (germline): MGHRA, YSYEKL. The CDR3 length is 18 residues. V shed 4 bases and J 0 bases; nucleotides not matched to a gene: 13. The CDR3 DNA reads TGCGCCAGCAGCCCGGGGACAGATCCGAAACCTAGCACAGATACGCAGTATTTT. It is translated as CASSPGTDPKPSTDTQYF.

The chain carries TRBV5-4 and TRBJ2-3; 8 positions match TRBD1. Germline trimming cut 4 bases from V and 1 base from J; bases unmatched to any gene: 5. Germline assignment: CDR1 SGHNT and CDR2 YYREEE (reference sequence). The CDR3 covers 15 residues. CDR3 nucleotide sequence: TGTGCCAGCAGCGTACAGGGGGGCGGCACAGATACGCAGTATTTT. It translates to CASSVQGGGTDTQYF.

The CDR3 nucleotides are TGTGCCAGCAGCGTAATTGGGACTAGGGTTAGTGAGCAGTTCTTC. Translating it yields CASSVIGTRVSEQFF. This chain links TRBV9 with TRBJ2-1; the match to TRBD2 covers 8 bases. After removal of 1 base from V and 9 bases from J, the junction contained 9 bases not matched to a gene. The CDR3 has 15 residues. The V gene's germline CDR1 is SGDLS and CDR2 YYNGEE.

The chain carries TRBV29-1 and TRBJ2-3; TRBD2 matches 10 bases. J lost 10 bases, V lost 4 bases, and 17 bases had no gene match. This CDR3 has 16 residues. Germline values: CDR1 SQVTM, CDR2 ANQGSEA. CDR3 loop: CSVVHPSGRRVWSQYF. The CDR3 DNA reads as TGCAGCGTTGTTCACCCTAGCGGGAGAAGGGTCTGGTCGCAGTATTTT.

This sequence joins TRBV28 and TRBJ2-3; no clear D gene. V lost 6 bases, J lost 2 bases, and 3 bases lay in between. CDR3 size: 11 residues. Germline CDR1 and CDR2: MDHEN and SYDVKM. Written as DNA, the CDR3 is TGTGCCAGCAGGTACACAGATACGCAGTATTTT. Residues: CASRYTDTQYF. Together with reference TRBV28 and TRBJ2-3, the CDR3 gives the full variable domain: DVKVTQSSRYLVKRTGEKVFLECVQDMDHENMFWYRQDPGLGLRLIYFSYDVKMKEKGDIPEGYSVSREKKERFSLILESASTNQTSMYLCASRYTDTQYFGPGTRLTVL.

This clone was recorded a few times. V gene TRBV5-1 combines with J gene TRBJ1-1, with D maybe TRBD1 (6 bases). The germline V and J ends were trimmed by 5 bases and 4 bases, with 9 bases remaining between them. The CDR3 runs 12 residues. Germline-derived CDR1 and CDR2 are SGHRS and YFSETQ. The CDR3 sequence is CASRLGATEAFF. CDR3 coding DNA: TGCGCCAGCAGGCTGGGGGCCACTGAAGCTTTCTTT.

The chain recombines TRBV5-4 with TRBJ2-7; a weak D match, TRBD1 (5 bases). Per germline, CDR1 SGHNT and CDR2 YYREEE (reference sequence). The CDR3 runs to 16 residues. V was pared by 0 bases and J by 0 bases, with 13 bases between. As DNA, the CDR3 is TGTGCCAGCAGCTTGGCCATCCAGGGTTCCTCCTACGAGCAGTACTTC. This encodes CASSLAIQGSSYEQYF.

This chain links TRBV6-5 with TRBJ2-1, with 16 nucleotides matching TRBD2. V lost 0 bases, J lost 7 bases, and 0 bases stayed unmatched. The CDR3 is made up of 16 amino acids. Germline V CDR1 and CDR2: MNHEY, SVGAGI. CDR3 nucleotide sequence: TGTGCCAGCAGTTACTCGGGACTAGCGGGGGGGAATGAGCAGTTCTTC. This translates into CASSYSGLAGGNEQFF.